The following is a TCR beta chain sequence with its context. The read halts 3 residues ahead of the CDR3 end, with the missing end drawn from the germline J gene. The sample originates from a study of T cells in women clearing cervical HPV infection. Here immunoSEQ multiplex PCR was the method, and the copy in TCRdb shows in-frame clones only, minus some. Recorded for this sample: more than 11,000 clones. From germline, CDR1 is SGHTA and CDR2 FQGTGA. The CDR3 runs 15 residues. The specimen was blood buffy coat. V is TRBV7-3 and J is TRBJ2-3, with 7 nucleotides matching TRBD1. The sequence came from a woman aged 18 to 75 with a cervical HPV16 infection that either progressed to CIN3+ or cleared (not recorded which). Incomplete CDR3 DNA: TGTGCCAGCAGCCCCGGGACAGCAAACCAAGAGACG. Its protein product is CASSPGTANQET. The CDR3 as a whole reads CASSPGTANQETQYF.